This T cell receptor (beta chain) was observed in a study of T cells in Graves' hyperthyroidism and ophthalmopathy. Germline CDR1 and CDR2: SGHAT and FQNNGV. V lost 4 bases, J lost 0 bases, and 13 bases lay in between. CDR3 length equals 16 residues. TCR beta CDR3 sequences were amplified from RNA transcripts. First-round RT-PCR with HTBI primers amplified the TCR CDR3 region. TCRdb re-called the multiplex PCR reads through MiXCR, storing one row per CDR3 protein. The sample yields 550,000 to 850,000 distinct CDR3 sequences, approximately 18% seen once. Each patient was aged 18 to 65 and had newly diagnosed hyperthyroidism of under 2 months' duration.

J is TRBJ2-1 and V is TRBV11-2, with D perhaps TRBD2 (5 bases). The sequence derives from a woman aged 45 to 65 with Graves' hyperthyroidism that later progressed to Graves' ophthalmopathy. Source material: blood. CDR3 in amino acids: CASSSYGDRSYNEQFF. CDR3 coding DNA: TGTGCCAGCAGCTCGTACGGGGATCGCTCCTACAATGAGCAGTTCTTC.